This TCR beta chain is from a study of blood T cell repertoires in COVID-19. Libraries were prepared by immunoSEQ multiplex PCR; TCRdb keeps only in-frame clonotypes and omits some of them. The sample lists fewer than 85,000 clones; around 82% were seen once. Germline loops: CDR1 SQVTM, CDR2 ANQGSEA. This CDR3 contains 14 residues. V lost 7 bases and J lost 3, with 15 bases in between. Sequencing was performed on peripheral blood. V gene TRBV29-1 combines with J gene TRBJ1-4; maybe TRBD1 (6 bases). The receptor comes from a human donor in a cohort sampled during active COVID-19. CDR3 sequence reads: CSALGGAANEKLFF. The DNA of the CDR3 is TGCAGCGCCCTGGGGGGGGCAGCTAATGAAAAACTGTTTTTT.